This T cell receptor beta chain was retrieved from a study of PD-L1 blockade in urothelial cancer. Study-wide context: In the patient group, about 85% of the roughly 30 were males with bladder-origin urothelial cancer. Blood was subjected to analysis at 3 weeks (second dose) and 6 weeks following treatment start.

TCRdb's copy holds only in-frame clones and misses some; the assay was immunoSEQ multiplex PCR. The sample has 130,000 or so clones; about 81% are singletons. V was pared by 4 bases and J by 6 bases, with 10 bases between. Germline CDR1 reads SGHVS; CDR2 reads FQNEAQ. The CDR3 totals 13 residues. Described time point: pretreatment peripheral blood. V usage is TRBV7-8 and J usage is TRBJ1-5; TRBD1 is a possible D gene (6 bases). The specimen comprised PBMCs, sampled around atezolizumab (anti-PD-L1) treatment. The clonotype comes from a man between 45 and 60 years old with urothelial cancer. The CDR3 DNA reads TGTGCCAGCAGCTCCACAGGGAGTCAGCCCCAGCATTTT. Translated: CASSSTGSQPQHF.